A few counts support the clone carrying this T cell receptor beta chain. Its target is unknown. The ends were cut back, 1 base at V and 1 base at J, with 10 bases in the middle. Per the germline V gene, CDR1 is SEHNR and CDR2 is FQNEAQ (reference sequence). CDR3 size: 15 residues. TCRdb reanalysed the 5' RACE reads using MiXCR and keeps one entry per CDR3 protein. The table lists 95,000 to 150,000 distinct CDR3 sequences, roughly 15% of them singletons. The record originates from a study of T cells after yellow fever vaccination. Study findings and constraints: The CD4 and CD8 compartments had a small share of their clonotypes in common.

The J gene is TRBJ1-1, the V gene TRBV7-9; D remains unclear. The source of this sequence is a man younger than 35 who received the YFV17D yellow fever vaccine. The source was CD8+ T cells sorted from PBMCs, collected 5 days after the yellow fever booster vaccination. CDR3 sequence: CASSLGALRNTEAFF. The CDR3 DNA sequence: TGTGCCAGCAGCTTAGGGGCCCTCCGGAACACTGAAGCTTTCTTT.